This T cell receptor (beta chain) emerged from a study of T cell repertoires in cytomegalovirus infection. Turning to this clonotype: No antigen is known for it.

Trimming pared 5 bases from V and 3 bases from J, leaving 18 bases between. The length of the CDR3 is 15 residues. Germline V gene sequence: CDR1 SGHDT, CDR2 YYEEEE. Using its own MiXCR run on the reads, TCRdb lists one record per CDR3 protein. The table includes about 770,000 distinct CDR3 sequences, 29% detected once. The sample here was cultured CD8+ T cells from PBMCs, taken from culture after CMV antigen stimulation. The chain couples TRBV5-6 to TRBJ2-7; D is perhaps TRBD1 (7 bases). The receptor was isolated from a human donor in good health (CMV status not recorded). Some clones in this sample may be carry-over from other donors' samples. Here the CDR3 reads CASRLKAGGSYEQYF. CDR3 DNA sequence: TGTGCCAGCAGGTTGAAGGCAGGGGGGAGCTACGAGCAGTACTTC.